These 28 T cell receptor beta chains originate from one sample sequenced in a study of cytomegalovirus exposure and HLA in healthy donors (dated by TCRdb to the late 2010s). Libraries came from the immunoSEQ multiplex PCR assay. The multiplex PCR relied on a mix of 60 forward primers for TCR Vbeta segments and 13 reverse primers for TCR Jbeta segments. TCRdb obtained this table from immuneACCESS and retained in-frame rearrangements with V and J assigned. These tables miss some clones; where compared with another copy, unresolved V genes account for less than half of the shortfall, and the remainder is unexplained. For this sample there are almost 200,000 clones; approximately 85% appear just once. The ten largest clonotypes hold under 3% of the sample. The source material was PBMCs. These receptors all come from a woman aged 45-60 years in good health and CMV-seronegative.

V and J are TRBV5-6 and TRBJ2-5; TRBD1 agrees at 8 bases. V lost 3 bases and J lost 1; bases outside the gene matches: 5. The V gene's germline CDR1 is SGHDT and CDR2 YYEEEE. CDR3 length: 15 amino acids. The CDR3 DNA reads TGTGCCAGCAGCTGGGGACAGGTCCCCCAAGAGACCCAGTACTTC. Translating gives CASSWGQVPQETQYF.

This clone came up once. The V and J genes are TRBV10-1 and TRBJ2-1, with D possibly TRBD2 on 6 matching bases. Germline CDR1 WNHNN, CDR2 SYGVQD (reference sequence). V was cut by 9 bases and J by 8 bases, with 11 bases left in between. The CDR3 consists of 11 residues. CDR3 coding DNA: TGCGCCAGTGGGGGGTTACATGAGCAGTTCTTC. Amino acids: CASGGLHEQFF.

The chain uses TRBV28 and TRBJ2-7, with a tentative D call TRBD2 (5 bases). Germline V gene sequence: CDR1 MDHEN, CDR2 SYDVKM. Between the trimmed V and J ends, which lost 4 bases and 0 bases, there was a span of 13 bases. The CDR3 covers 15 residues. The CDR3 nucleotides read TGTGCCAGCAGTTCAACGGGGAGTCCCTCCTACGAGCAGTACTTC. Translating it yields CASSSTGSPSYEQYF. The variable domain in full, with the rest retrieved from reference TRBV28 and TRBJ2-7, is DVKVTQSSRYLVKRTGEKVFLECVQDMDHENMFWYRQDPGLGLRLIYFSYDVKMKEKGDIPEGYSVSREKKERFSLILESASTNQTSMYLCASSSTGSPSYEQYFGPGTRLTVT.

CDR3 in DNA: TGCAGCGTAAACCAGGGATTTCCTGGAAACACCATATATTTT. Its protein is CSVNQGFPGNTIYF. This rearrangement joins TRBV29-1 to TRBJ1-3; D is perhaps TRBD1 (5 bases). V was pared by 6 bases and J by 2 bases, with 14 bases between. The CDR3 length is 14 residues. The germline V gene encodes CDR1 SQVTM and CDR2 ANQGSEA.

The chain recombines TRBV28 with TRBJ1-5, with D hard to call. Trimming removed 4 bases from V and 9 bases from J, with 10 bases in between. The germline V gene has CDR1 MDHEN and CDR2 SYDVKM. The CDR3 is 12 amino acids. The CDR3 DNA is TGTGCCAGCAGTTCCCCCCACTGGCCCCAGCATTTT. Translating it yields CASSSPHWPQHF.

The chain couples TRBV4-3 to TRBJ1-1, with 7 bases fitting TRBD1. Germline V CDR1 and CDR2: LGHNA, YSLEER. This CDR3 has 15 residues. With 4 bases clipped from V and 1 base from J, the junction kept 6 bases outside the gene matches. CDR3 amino acids: CASSRQGMGNTEAFF. The DNA for the CDR3 is TGCGCCAGCAGCCGACAGGGAATGGGGAACACTGAAGCTTTCTTT.

This clone was observed a handful of times. Other DNA variants within this sample encode the same CDR3. V is TRBV18 and J is TRBJ2-3; 9 bases match TRBD1. V dropped 2 bases and J dropped 4; count of bases not matched to a gene: 4. The CDR3 covers 15 residues. In germline, CDR1 is KGHSH, CDR2 LQKENI. The CDR3 bases are TGTGCCAGCTCACCAAGAACAGGGGGCCCAGATACGCAGTATTTT. Its translation: CASSPRTGGPDTQYF. Looking up the rest from reference TRBV18 and TRBJ2-3 gives the full variable domain: NAGVMQNPRHLVRRRGQEARLRCSPMKGHSHVYWYRQLPEEGLKFMVYLQKENIIDESGMPKERFSAEFPKEGPSILRIQQVVRGDSAAYFCASSPRTGGPDTQYFGPGTRLTVL.

V is TRBV10-3 and J is TRBJ2-3; 11 bases fit TRBD2. This CDR3 region has 22 residues. V was clipped by 3 bases and J by 5 bases; unmatched bases: 25. CDR1 and CDR2 from the germline V gene are ENHRY and SYGVKD. The CDR3 here is CAISDHPGETSGTRMAQDTQYF. DNA for the CDR3: TGTGCCATCAGTGATCACCCCGGGGAGACTAGCGGGACGAGAATGGCCCAAGATACGCAGTATTTT.

J is TRBJ1-4 and V is TRBV28; 8 nucleotides match TRBD1. The CDR3 has 13 residues. Trimming cost V 6 bases and J 12 bases; bases outside gene matches: 9. Germline lookup yields CDR1 MDHEN and CDR2 SYDVKM. The CDR3 here is CASRAGTGRQLFF. In DNA, the CDR3 is TGTGCCAGCAGGGCCGGGACAGGTCGACAACTGTTTTTT. The whole variable domain, remainder taken from reference TRBV28 and TRBJ1-4, is DVKVTQSSRYLVKRTGEKVFLECVQDMDHENMFWYRQDPGLGLRLIYFSYDVKMKEKGDIPEGYSVSREKKERFSLILESASTNQTSMYLCASRAGTGRQLFFGSGTQLSVL.

Comment on this clone: Other nucleotide sequences in the sample specify the same CDR3. V gene TRBV12-5 combines with J gene TRBJ2-5; possibly TRBD1 for D (6 bases). V was trimmed by 2 bases and J by 3 bases, leaving 7 bases between them. CDR3 length: 13 residues. Germline V lookup: CDR1 LGHNT, CDR2 FRNRAP. The CDR3 loop is CASGLNREETQYF. CDR3 bases: TGTGCTAGTGGTTTGAACAGGGAAGAGACCCAGTACTTC.

The V call is TRBV19, the J call TRBJ2-7; 7 bases fit TRBD1. This CDR3 comprises 13 residues. After removal of 5 bases from V and 6 bases from J, the junction contained 7 bases not matched to a gene. CDR1 and CDR2 from the germline V gene are LNHDA and SQIVND (reference sequence). As DNA, the CDR3 is TGTGCCAGTAGTTCTCACAGGGGATTCGAGCAGTACTTC. Protein sequence: CASSSHRGFEQYF.

V is TRBV5-1 and J is TRBJ2-3; 15 bases fit TRBD2. Trimming at V came to 3 bases and at J to 6 bases, leaving 8 bases not matched to a gene. The CDR3 has 17 residues. The V gene's germline CDR1 is SGHRS and CDR2 YFSETQ. CDR3: CASSYIGLAGGRDTQYF. CDR3 nucleotides: TGCGCCAGCAGCTACATTGGACTAGCGGGAGGGCGGGATACGCAGTATTTT.

CDR3 sequence reads: CASSFAGTGELFF. The DNA of the CDR3 is TGTGCCAGCAGTTTTGCAGGGACCGGGGAGCTGTTTTTT. This rearrangement joins TRBV27 to TRBJ2-2, with D maybe TRBD1 (5 bases). V gave up 3 bases and J gave up 5 bases, with 7 bases separating them. Germline V gene lookup returns CDR1 MNHEY and CDR2 SMNVEV (reference sequence). The CDR3 runs 13 residues.

The V and J genes are TRBV7-2 and TRBJ1-5; TRBD1 is a possible D gene (6 bases). V lost 3 bases and J lost 2, with 11 bases in between. CDR3 length equals 15 residues. Germline V gene data show CDR1 as SGHTA and CDR2 as FQGNSA. The CDR3 nucleotides are TGTGCCAGCAGCTTTTCGGGGGGCCGCAATCAGCCCCAGCATTTT. Translating it yields CASSFSGGRNQPQHF. The variable domain in full, with the rest retrieved from reference TRBV7-2 and TRBJ1-5, is GAGVSQSPSNKVTEKGKDVELRCDPISGHTALYWYRQSLGQGLEFLIYFQGNSAPDKSGLPSDRFSAERTGGSVSTLTIQRTQQEDSAVYLCASSFSGGRNQPQHFGDGTRLSIL.

As for this clone: The identical CDR3 is also encoded by other nucleotide sequences in the sample. This chain's CDR3 is CASSLEAGNTEAFF. Written as DNA, the CDR3 is TGTGCCAGCAGCTTAGAAGCCGGGAACACTGAAGCTTTCTTT. The chain joins TRBV11-2 to TRBJ1-1; D is unresolved. The CDR3 has 14 amino acids. Germline CDR1 is SGHAT and CDR2 is FQNNGV. Between the trimmed V and J ends, which lost 0 bases and 1 base, there was a span of 6 bases. Drawing the rest from reference TRBV11-2 and TRBJ1-1, the complete variable domain is EAGVAQSPRYKIIEKRQSVAFWCNPISGHATLYWYQQILGQGPKLLIQFQNNGVVDDSQLPKDRFSAERLKGVDSTLKIQPAKLEDSAVYLCASSLEAGNTEAFFGQGTRLTVV.

The V gene is TRBV19, the J gene TRBJ1-1, with D unresolved. Germline CDR1 and CDR2: LNHDA and SQIVND (reference sequence). CDR3 size: 15 residues. V was clipped by 3 bases and J by 2 bases, with 13 bases between them. Here the CDR3 DNA reads TGTGCCAGTAGTATTTTGGGCAGGCCTAACACTGAAGCTTTCTTT. It yields the protein CASSILGRPNTEAFF. The full variable domain, completed using reference TRBV19 and TRBJ1-1, is DGGITQSPKYLFRKEGQNVTLSCEQNLNHDAMYWYRQDPGQGLRLIYYSQIVNDFQKGDIAEGYSVSREKKESFPLTVTSAQKNPTAFYLCASSILGRPNTEAFFGQGTRLTVV.

The rearrangement uses TRBV19 and TRBJ2-7; the match to TRBD1 covers 9 bases. The CDR3 has 15 residues. V gave up 3 bases and J gave up 0 bases; unmatched junction bases: 3. Per the germline V gene, CDR1 is LNHDA and CDR2 is SQIVND (reference sequence). The CDR3 loop reads CASSIEDRGSYEQYF. The CDR3 nucleotides read TGTGCCAGTAGTATTGAGGACAGGGGCTCCTACGAGCAGTACTTC. Filled out from reference TRBV19 and TRBJ2-7, the complete variable domain reads DGGITQSPKYLFRKEGQNVTLSCEQNLNHDAMYWYRQDPGQGLRLIYYSQIVNDFQKGDIAEGYSVSREKKESFPLTVTSAQKNPTAFYLCASSIEDRGSYEQYFGPGTRLTVT.

This clone was counted once. This chain connects TRBV18 to TRBJ2-5, with TRBD1 identical over 9 bases. V shed 3 bases and J 5 bases; nucleotides not matched to a gene: 4. CDR3 length equals 14 residues. Per germline, CDR1 KGHSH and CDR2 LQKENI. The CDR3 DNA reads TGTGCCAGCTCACCGGGACAGGGCCACGAGACCCAGTACTTC. Protein product: CASSPGQGHETQYF. The entire variable domain, with the rest obtained from reference TRBV18 and TRBJ2-5, is as follows: NAGVMQNPRHLVRRRGQEARLRCSPMKGHSHVYWYRQLPEEGLKFMVYLQKENIIDESGMPKERFSAEFPKEGPSILRIQQVVRGDSAAYFCASSPGQGHETQYFGPGTRLLVL.

The rearrangement uses TRBV7-6 and TRBJ2-1; D is perhaps TRBD1 (6 bases). Germline loops: CDR1 SGHVS, CDR2 FNYEAQ. The CDR3 has 14 amino acids. The V end was cut by 5 bases, the J end by 4 bases, with 12 bases between. The CDR3 DNA is TGTGCCAGCAGCCCCCAGACAGGTTACAATGAGCAGTTCTTC. Translation: CASSPQTGYNEQFF.

The chain recombines TRBV5-1 with TRBJ1-1, with TRBD1 matching 10 bases. Per the germline V gene, CDR1 is SGHRS and CDR2 is YFSETQ. V was clipped by 4 bases and J by 4 bases; unmatched bases: 10. CDR3 length: 16 amino acids. The CDR3 here is CASSLSDRGAATEAFF. CDR3 nucleotides: TGCGCCAGCAGCCTCTCGGACAGGGGGGCTGCCACTGAAGCTTTCTTT.

The V gene is TRBV14, the J gene TRBJ2-1; 11 nucleotides agree with TRBD2. The junction had 11 bases not matched to a gene; V was cut back by 4 bases and J by 3 bases. The CDR3 covers 18 residues. CDR1 is SGHDN, CDR2 FVKESK, per germline. CDR3 coding DNA: TGTGCCAGCAGCCTGGGACTAGCGGCTGCTTGGGTCTACAATGAGCAGTTCTTC. Encoded protein: CASSLGLAAAWVYNEQFF.

The rearrangement links TRBV6-5 to TRBJ2-7; TRBD1 matches at 10 bases. The CDR3 has 15 residues. The V gene end was trimmed by 8 bases and the J gene end by 2 bases; junction bases not matched to a gene: 9. CDR1 and CDR2 from the germline V gene are MNHEY and SVGAGI. CDR3 in DNA: TGTGCCAGCCGGCCTTCCGGGACAGGGGCCTACGAGCAGTACTTC. Residues: CASRPSGTGAYEQYF.

The V and J genes are TRBV27 and TRBJ2-1, with D perhaps matching TRBD2 (5 bases). Trimming left V 5 bases short and J 0 bases short, with 17 bases between. CDR1 is MNHEY and CDR2 is SMNVEV in the germline V gene (reference sequence). The CDR3 has 17 amino acids. For the CDR3, the DNA is TGTGCCAGCAGTCCCAGCCCTGTGGGGAGCTCCTACAATGAGCAGTTCTTC. Protein product: CASSPSPVGSSYNEQFF.

A note on this clone: Other DNA sequences within the sample encode an identical CDR3. The V gene is TRBV7-2, the J gene TRBJ1-1, with D possibly being TRBD1 (6 bases). Trimming took off 1 base at V and 1 base at J, with 10 bases between the two ends. Germline-derived CDR1 and CDR2 are SGHTA and FQGNSA. The CDR3 totals 15 residues. The CDR3 is CASSLDRASNTEAFF. DNA for the CDR3: TGTGCCAGCAGCTTAGACAGGGCATCGAACACTGAAGCTTTCTTT.

J is TRBJ2-2 and V is TRBV10-1; D gene ambiguous. The CDR3 is made up of 13 amino acids. Germline CDR1 reads WNHNN; CDR2 reads SYGVQD (reference sequence). V was shortened by 2 bases and J by 7 bases, with 8 bases between the two germline ends. The CDR3 nucleotides read TGCGCCAGCAGTGAGCCAGGCATCGGGGAGCTGTTTTTT. Its translation is CASSEPGIGELFF.

This rearrangement joins TRBV2 to TRBJ2-1, with D perhaps TRBD1 (6 bases). Germline CDR1 is SNHLY and CDR2 is FYNNEI. This CDR3 has 15 residues. Trimming stripped 6 bases from V and 2 bases from J, with 14 bases between. The CDR3: CASSAQGRAYNEQFF. The DNA for the CDR3 is TGTGCCAGCAGCGCCCAGGGGCGAGCCTACAATGAGCAGTTCTTC. Full variable domain (missing parts from reference TRBV2 and TRBJ2-1): EPEVTQTPSHQVTQMGQEVILRCVPISNHLYFYWYRQILGQKVEFLVSFYNNEISEKSEIFDDQFSVERPDGSNFTLKIRSTKLEDSAMYFCASSAQGRAYNEQFFGPGTRLTVL.

The chain carries TRBV5-8 and TRBJ2-3; possibly TRBD1 for D (6 bases). The germline gives CDR1 SGHTS, CDR2 YDEGEE. Trimming cost V 2 bases and J 1 base, with 11 bases left between them. This CDR3 comprises 15 residues. The chain's CDR3 is CASSLGQWGTDTQYF. The CDR3 nucleotides are TGTGCCAGCAGCTTAGGACAGTGGGGCACAGATACGCAGTATTTT. The full variable domain, its missing parts supplied by reference TRBV5-8 and TRBJ2-3, is EAGVTQSPTHLIKTRGQQATLRCSPISGHTSVYWYQQALGLGLQFLLWYDEGEERNRGNFPPRFSGRQFPNYSSELNVNALELEDSALYLCASSLGQWGTDTQYFGPGTRLTVL.

The J gene is TRBJ2-1, the V gene TRBV30; 12 nucleotides agree with TRBD2. The CDR3 has 15 amino acids. The V gene end was trimmed by 0 bases and the J gene end by 7 bases; junction bases not matched to a gene: 4. Germline loops: CDR1 GTSNPN, CDR2 SVGIG (reference sequence). The CDR3 region has the DNA TGTGCCTGGAGTGTACAACTAGCGGGAGGTAATGAGCAGTTCTTC. Its protein product is CAWSVQLAGGNEQFF.